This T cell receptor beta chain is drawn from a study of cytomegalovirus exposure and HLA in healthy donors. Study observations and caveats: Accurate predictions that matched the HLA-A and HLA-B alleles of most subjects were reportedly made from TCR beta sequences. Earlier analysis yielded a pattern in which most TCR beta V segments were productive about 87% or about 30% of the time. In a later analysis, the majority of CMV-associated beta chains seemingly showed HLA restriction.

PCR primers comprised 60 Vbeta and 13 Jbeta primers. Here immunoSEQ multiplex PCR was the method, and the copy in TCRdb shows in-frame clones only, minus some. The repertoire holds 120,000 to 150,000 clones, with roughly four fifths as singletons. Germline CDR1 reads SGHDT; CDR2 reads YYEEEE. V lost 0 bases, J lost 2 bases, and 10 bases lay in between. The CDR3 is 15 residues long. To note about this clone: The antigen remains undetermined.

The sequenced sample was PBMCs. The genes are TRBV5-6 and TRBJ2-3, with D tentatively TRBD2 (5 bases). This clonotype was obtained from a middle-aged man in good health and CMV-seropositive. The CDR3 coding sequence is TGTGCCAGCAGCTTGGGGGAGCCAGCCACAGATACGCAGTATTTT. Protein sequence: CASSLGEPATDTQYF.